Sequencing of this T cell receptor (beta chain) was carried out in a study of blood T cell repertoires in COVID-19. Study in general: Some COVID-19 samples were acute and others convalescent; all came from the United States, Italy and Spain. Sample material is recorded as cDNA or gDNA derived from T cells, B-cell-depleted T cells, or PBMCs.

Original analysis: Amplified reference gene primers provided the basis for estimating nucleated cell counts. Sequenced by immunoSEQ multiplex PCR; TCRdb stores in-frame clones only, minus some. The DNA was the basis for D and trimming; V, J and clone size are from that table. The sample has about 88,000 clones; about 84% are singletons. V was shortened by 2 bases and J by 4 bases, with 8 bases between the two germline ends. CDR3 length: 14 residues. CDR1 and CDR2 from the germline V gene are MNHNS and SASEGT. The chain joins TRBV6-1 to TRBJ2-2; maybe TRBD1 (5 bases). The source is a woman between 70 and 85 years old with acute or convalescent COVID-19. Input material: peripheral blood. CDR3 region: CASSELGVTGELFF. For the CDR3, the DNA is TGTGCCAGCAGTGAACTAGGGGTCACCGGGGAGCTGTTTTTT.